Listed below are T cell receptor beta chains from one sample, sequenced in a study of shared T cell receptors in the human thymus. The data were produced by immunoSEQ multiplex PCR, yet TCRdb's version contains in-frame clones alone and is incomplete. The sample comprises some 660,000 clones, around 87% of which are singletons, and 0.0094% rests with the top ten. These same data were also listed under a study on human thymus T cells.

The sequenced sample was thymocytes. The receptor source for this set is a boy less than two years old with a congenital heart defect. Both conserved end residues are trimmed from each CDR3. Size is stated for part of the rows, as once, few or many counts, or as a class when the clone is expanded.

cdr3_aa: ASSPHGTGKHLNTEAF; j_call: TRBJ1-1; clone_size: .; v_call: TRBV5-1
cdr3_aa: AWSVPGGGFWVRQPQH; j_call: TRBJ1-5; clone_size: .; v_call: TRBV30
cdr3_aa: ASSLATDRRVYEQY; j_call: TRBJ2-7; clone_size: .; v_call: TRBV27
cdr3_aa: ASRGRTSGSRDTQY; j_call: TRBJ2-3; clone_size: few; v_call: TRBV19
cdr3_aa: ASRTGTEAF; j_call: TRBJ1-1; clone_size: .; v_call: TRBV6-5
cdr3_aa: ASRSGGEASPLH; j_call: TRBJ1-6; clone_size: .; v_call: TRBV6-6
cdr3_aa: ASRTRDSGNTIY; j_call: TRBJ1-3; clone_size: .; v_call: TRBV11-2
cdr3_aa: ASSRRTSGTLTGELF; j_call: TRBJ2-2; clone_size: few; v_call: TRBV28
cdr3_aa: ASSPFGLAGGPKSVDTQY; j_call: TRBJ2-3; clone_size: .; v_call: TRBV18
cdr3_aa: ASSLRQGPPYEQY; j_call: TRBJ2-7; clone_size: .; v_call: TRBV7-3
cdr3_aa: AWRGTGAQIPSNQPQH; j_call: TRBJ1-5; clone_size: .; v_call: TRBV30
cdr3_aa: ASTRERGGSVAF; j_call: TRBJ1-1; clone_size: .; v_call: TRBV27
cdr3_aa: ASSLDHGDLYNSPLH; j_call: TRBJ1-6; clone_size: .; v_call: TRBV11-2
cdr3_aa: ASSFDSYSNQPQH; j_call: TRBJ1-5; clone_size: .; v_call: TRBV5-8
cdr3_aa: ASSELQGPPPYEQY; j_call: TRBJ2-7; clone_size: .; v_call: TRBV10-1
cdr3_aa: ASSLGAHEQY; j_call: TRBJ2-7; clone_size: .; v_call: TRBV5-6
cdr3_aa: ASSLSFRGNTEAF; j_call: TRBJ1-1; clone_size: .; v_call: TRBV27
cdr3_aa: ASSQAQGATEAF; j_call: TRBJ1-1; clone_size: .; v_call: TRBV4-3
cdr3_aa: ASSRDRGDMNTEAF; j_call: TRBJ1-1; clone_size: .; v_call: TRBV5-4
cdr3_aa: ASSRGWAQSTDTQY; j_call: TRBJ2-3; clone_size: .; v_call: TRBV18
cdr3_aa: ASSCPGTGPYSYEQY; j_call: TRBJ2-7; clone_size: .; v_call: TRBV28
cdr3_aa: ASSKVVASGGAPGYEQY; j_call: TRBJ2-7; clone_size: .; v_call: TRBV21-1
cdr3_aa: ASSFRPSGRELTDTQY; j_call: TRBJ2-3; clone_size: .; v_call: TRBV5-6
cdr3_aa: ASSCGTGKSEQY; j_call: TRBJ2-7; clone_size: few; v_call: TRBV5-6
cdr3_aa: ASRPGPHGTEAF; j_call: TRBJ1-1; clone_size: .; v_call: TRBV5-6
cdr3_aa: ASSLVDRPNYGYT; j_call: TRBJ1-2; clone_size: few; v_call: TRBV5-1